This section outlines one TCR beta chain sequence together with its context. Its antigen is not known. CDR1 is SGDLS and CDR2 is YYNGEE in the germline V gene. V lost 6 bases and J 2 bases, leaving 8 bases between the germline ends. This CDR3 has 12 amino acids. Sequenced by immunoSEQ multiplex PCR; TCRdb stores in-frame clones only, minus some. The sample carries 80,000 to 100,000 clones, around 80% recorded once. The sample belongs to a study of glioma-infiltrating T cells after dendritic cell vaccination. Study overall: Patients received autologous tumor lysate-pulsed dendritic cell vaccination between about 2003 and 2012. The study, taken as a whole, reports: Patients with more pretreatment TILs had longer time to progression and survival.

Time point noted: after dendritic cell vaccination, including at tumor progression/relapse. None of the glioblastoma patients had an isocitrate dehydrogenase mutation. Blood PBMC samples: pre-vaccination, two weeks post third vaccination, and at tumor progression. This receptor was identified in a human donor with glioblastoma. The V call is TRBV9, the J call TRBJ1-2; D is unclear. This material consisted of blood, taken after dendritic cell vaccination. The CDR3 loop reads CASNRENYGYTF. DNA for the CDR3: TGTGCCAGCAATCGGGAGAACTATGGCTACACCTTC.